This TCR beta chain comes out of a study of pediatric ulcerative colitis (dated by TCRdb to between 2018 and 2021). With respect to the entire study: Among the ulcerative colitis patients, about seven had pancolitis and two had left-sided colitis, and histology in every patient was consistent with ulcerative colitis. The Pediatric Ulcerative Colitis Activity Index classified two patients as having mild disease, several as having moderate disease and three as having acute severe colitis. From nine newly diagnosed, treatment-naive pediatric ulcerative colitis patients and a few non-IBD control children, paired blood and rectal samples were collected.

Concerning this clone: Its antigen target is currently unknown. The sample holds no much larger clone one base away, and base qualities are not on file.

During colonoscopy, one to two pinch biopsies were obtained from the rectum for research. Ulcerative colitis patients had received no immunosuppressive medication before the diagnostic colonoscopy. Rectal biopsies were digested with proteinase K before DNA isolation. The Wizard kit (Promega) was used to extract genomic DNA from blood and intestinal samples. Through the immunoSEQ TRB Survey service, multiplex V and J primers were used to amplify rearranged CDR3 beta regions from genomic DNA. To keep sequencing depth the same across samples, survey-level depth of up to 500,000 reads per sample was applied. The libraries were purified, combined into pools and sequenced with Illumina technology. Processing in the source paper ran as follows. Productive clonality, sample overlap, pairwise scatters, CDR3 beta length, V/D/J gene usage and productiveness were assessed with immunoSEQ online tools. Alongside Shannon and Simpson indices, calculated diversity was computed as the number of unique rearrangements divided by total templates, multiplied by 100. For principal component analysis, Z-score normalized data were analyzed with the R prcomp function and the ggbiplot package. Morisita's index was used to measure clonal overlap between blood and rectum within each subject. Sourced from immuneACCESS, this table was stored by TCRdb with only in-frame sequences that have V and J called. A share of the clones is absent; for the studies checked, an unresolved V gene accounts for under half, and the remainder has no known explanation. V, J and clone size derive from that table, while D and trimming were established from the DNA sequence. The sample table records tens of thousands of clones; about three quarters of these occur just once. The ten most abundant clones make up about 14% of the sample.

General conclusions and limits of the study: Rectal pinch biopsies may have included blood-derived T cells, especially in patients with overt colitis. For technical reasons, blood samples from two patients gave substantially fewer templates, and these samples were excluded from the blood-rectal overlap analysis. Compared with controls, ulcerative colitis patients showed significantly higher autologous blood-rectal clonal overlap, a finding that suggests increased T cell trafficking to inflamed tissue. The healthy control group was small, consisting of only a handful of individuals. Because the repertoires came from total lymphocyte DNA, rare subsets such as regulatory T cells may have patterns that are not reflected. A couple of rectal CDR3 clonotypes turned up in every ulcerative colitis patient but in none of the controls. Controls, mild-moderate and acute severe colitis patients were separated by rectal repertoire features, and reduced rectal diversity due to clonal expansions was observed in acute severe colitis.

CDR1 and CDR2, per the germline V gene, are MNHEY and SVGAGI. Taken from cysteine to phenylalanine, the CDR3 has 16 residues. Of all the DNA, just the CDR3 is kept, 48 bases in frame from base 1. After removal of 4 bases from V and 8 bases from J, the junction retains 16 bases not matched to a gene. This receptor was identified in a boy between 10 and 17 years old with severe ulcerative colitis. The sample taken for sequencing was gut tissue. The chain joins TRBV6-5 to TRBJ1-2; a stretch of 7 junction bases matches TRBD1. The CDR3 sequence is CASSLYTTGRGKGYTF. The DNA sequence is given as TGTGCCAGCAGTTTGTATACGACAGGGCGTGGGAAGGGCTACACCTTC.